These 16 T cell receptor beta chains were all obtained from the same sample, sequenced in a study of blood T cell repertoires in COVID-19. Profiled with immunoSEQ multiplex PCR; TCRdb holds only in-frame clones, not every one. The sample has approximately 250,000 clones, roughly 88% seen once. Sequencing was performed on peripheral blood. All receptors come from a woman in her seventies with COVID-19, enrolled during active disease.

The V call is TRBV14, the J call TRBJ2-7; D perhaps matches TRBD2 (7 bases). Germline assignment: CDR1 SGHDN and CDR2 FVKESK. The CDR3 runs to 17 residues. The V and J ends lost 0 bases and 3 bases respectively, with 18 bases between them. The CDR3 sequence: CASSQDPRSGTIYEQYF. In DNA form, the CDR3 reads TGTGCCAGCAGCCAAGATCCCAGAAGCGGGACAATCTACGAGCAGTACTTC.

The chain combines TRBV7-8 with TRBJ1-6; 7 nucleotides agree with TRBD1. Trimming removed 0 bases from V and 5 bases from J; junction bases left unmatched: 7. CDR1 is SGHVS, CDR2 FQNEAQ, per germline. CDR3 length equals 17 residues. The CDR3 nucleotides are TGTGCCAGCAGCTTAGCGTCCGGGACAGCAAATAATTCACCCCTCCACTTT. Its translation: CASSLASGTANNSPLHF.

The chain uses TRBV18 and TRBJ2-5, with 7 positions matching TRBD2. With 3 bases clipped from V and 6 bases from J, the junction kept 16 bases outside the gene matches. Germline lookup yields CDR1 KGHSH and CDR2 LQKENI. This CDR3 comprises 17 residues. Here the CDR3 reads CASSPLALREGLKTQYF. The CDR3 DNA reads TGTGCCAGCTCACCTCTAGCATTGAGGGAGGGCTTAAAGACCCAGTACTTC.

V usage is TRBV5-1 and J usage is TRBJ2-7, with 9 bases aligning to TRBD1. The CDR3 consists of 14 residues. The germline CDR1 and CDR2 sequences are SGHRS and YFSETQ. V lost 4 bases, J lost 5 bases, and 7 bases stayed unmatched. CDR3 sequence reads: CASSRGQGTNEQYF. The DNA for the CDR3 is TGCGCCAGCAGCCGCGGACAGGGGACGAACGAGCAGTACTTC.

For this clone: Additional DNA sequences in this sample encode the identical CDR3. V gene TRBV19 combines with J gene TRBJ2-5, with 9 bases identical to TRBD1. CDR1 and CDR2 (germline): LNHDA, SQIVND (reference sequence). J was trimmed by 5 bases and V by 1 base; bases with no gene match: 2. The CDR3 is 14 residues long. The CDR3, as DNA: TGTGCCAGTAGTATAGGACAGGGGGAGGAGACCCAGTACTTC. Its protein product is CASSIGQGEETQYF.

The rearrangement joins TRBV11-3 to TRBJ1-2; TRBD1 is a possible D gene (5 bases). V was shortened by 5 bases and J by 5 bases, with 9 bases between the two germline ends. Germline lookup yields CDR1 SGHNT and CDR2 YENEEA. The CDR3 is 12 residues long. The CDR3 region has the DNA TGTGCCAGCAGCCCCCCAGGGTATGGCTACACCTTC. It specifies CASSPPGYGYTF.

V is TRBV11-2 and J is TRBJ2-7; a possible D gene is TRBD1 (5 bases). CDR1 SGHAT and CDR2 FQNNGV come from the germline V gene. The CDR3 is 11 amino acids. Trimming stripped 7 bases from V and 5 bases from J, with 9 bases between. Here the CDR3 reads CASTEGDEQYF. DNA for the CDR3: TGTGCCAGCACCGAAGGGGACGAGCAGTACTTC.

CDR3 loop: CASSPYVTFNYGYTF. DNA of the CDR3: TGTGCCAGTAGTCCGTATGTCACTTTTAACTATGGCTACACCTTC. The rearrangement uses TRBV19 and TRBJ1-2; D unresolved. From germline, CDR1 is LNHDA and CDR2 SQIVND (reference sequence). The CDR3 is 15 residues long. Trimming took 5 bases from V and 1 from J, leaving 14 bases between them.

This clone was seen a single time. The gene calls are TRBV6-5 and TRBJ2-1, with 9 positions matching TRBD1. The CDR3 sequence is 15 residues long. Germline assignment: CDR1 MNHEY and CDR2 SVGAGI. V was clipped by 0 bases and J by 9 bases; unmatched bases: 6. CDR3 sequence: CASSYSGQGRGEQFF. For the CDR3, the DNA is TGTGCCAGCAGTTACTCGGGACAGGGTCGGGGTGAGCAGTTCTTC.

This chain links TRBV28 with TRBJ2-1, with TRBD2 matching over 13 bases. CDR1 MDHEN and CDR2 SYDVKM come from the germline V gene. Germline trimming cut 6 bases from V and 15 bases from J; bases unmatched to any gene: 5. The CDR3 totals 12 residues. As DNA, the CDR3 is TGTGCCAGCAGCCCGGGACTAGCGGGGCTGTTCTTC. This sequence encodes CASSPGLAGLFF.

V gene TRBV15 combines with J gene TRBJ2-7, with TRBD1 matching 9 bases. The CDR3 runs to 15 residues. Germline assignment: CDR1 LNHNV and CDR2 YYDKDF (reference sequence). V lost 3 bases and J lost 5; bases outside the gene matches: 8. CDR3 sequence: CATSRPGQGRNEQYF. DNA for the CDR3: TGTGCCACCAGCAGGCCGGGACAGGGTAGGAACGAGCAGTACTTC.

Remarks on this clone: This sample also contains other DNA sequences that code for the same CDR3. V usage is TRBV6-5 and J usage is TRBJ2-7, with TRBD1 identical over 8 bases. Germline V gene lookup returns CDR1 MNHEY and CDR2 SVGAGI. V lost 6 bases to trimming and J lost 4 bases; unmatched junction nucleotides: 2. The CDR3 has 12 residues. The CDR3 sequence: CASSRQGYEQYF. The CDR3 DNA follows: TGTGCCAGCAGCCGACAGGGGTACGAGCAGTACTTC.

This chain uses TRBV7-2 with TRBJ1-2, with 8 bases that match TRBD1. The germline V gene has CDR1 SGHTA and CDR2 FQGNSA. V lost 1 base, J lost 8 bases, and 3 bases stayed unmatched. The CDR3 extends over 13 amino acids. CDR3 protein: CASSLVPGGGYTF. The DNA of the CDR3 is TGTGCCAGCAGCTTAGTCCCAGGGGGCGGCTACACCTTC.

The chain combines TRBV11-2 with TRBJ2-3; D might be TRBD2 (6 bases). Deletions cut 2 bases from V and 11 bases from J, with 11 bases between. CDR3 length: 12 residues. The germline gives CDR1 SGHAT, CDR2 FQNNGV. In DNA form, the CDR3 reads TGTGCCAGCAGCTTAACGGGTAGCGGGCAGTATTTT. It is translated as CASSLTGSGQYF.

This clone was observed a handful of times. The rearrangement joins TRBV19 to TRBJ2-3, with D possibly TRBD1 on 6 matching bases. V lost 5 bases and J lost 3, with 18 bases in between. Germline loops: CDR1 LNHDA, CDR2 SQIVND (reference sequence). This CDR3 is 16 amino acids long. CDR3: CASSHPPQGGTDTQYF. For the CDR3, the DNA is TGTGCCAGTAGTCACCCGCCACAGGGTGGGACAGATACGCAGTATTTT. The full variable domain, its missing parts supplied by reference TRBV19 and TRBJ2-3, is DGGITQSPKYLFRKEGQNVTLSCEQNLNHDAMYWYRQDPGQGLRLIYYSQIVNDFQKGDIAEGYSVSREKKESFPLTVTSAQKNPTAFYLCASSHPPQGGTDTQYFGPGTRLTVL.

The sample holds a few counts of this clone. This chain connects TRBV7-3 to TRBJ2-2; the D is unclear. The CDR3 runs 14 residues. With 1 base removed from V and 8 bases from J, the gap between germline ends came to 11 bases. The germline V gene encodes CDR1 SGHTA and CDR2 FQGTGA. Here the CDR3 DNA reads TGTGCCAGCAGCTTAATTCCTGCGAGGGGGGAGCTGTTTTTT. Its protein is CASSLIPARGELFF. The variable domain in full, with the rest retrieved from reference TRBV7-3 and TRBJ2-2, is GAGVSQTPSNKVTEKGKYVELRCDPISGHTALYWYRQSLGQGPEFLIYFQGTGAADDSGLPNDRFFAVRPEGSVSTLKIQRTERGDSAVYLCASSLIPARGELFFGEGSRLTVL.